This T cell receptor (beta chain) was captured in a study of response to subunit inactivated influenza vaccine. Notes on the study in general: T cells newly recruited by each seasonal influenza vaccination are few, the authors suggested.

On this clonotype itself: The antigen is unknown.

MiXCR, applied by TCRdb to the RT-PCR reads, yields one record per CDR3 protein. The sample comprises fewer than 350,000 distinct CDR3 sequences, 21% of which are singletons, and about 9.4% rests with the top ten. The CDR3 totals 14 residues. CDR1 and CDR2 (germline): MDHEN, SYDVKM. Deletions cut 7 bases from V and 6 bases from J, with 13 bases between. This chain connects TRBV28 to TRBJ1-6; D is perhaps TRBD1 (5 bases). This TCR was sampled from a man aged 50-75 years who received an inactivated influenza vaccine. Sequencing used PBMCs from blood, obtained 21 months after vaccination. In DNA, the CDR3 is TGTGCCAGCACTCGGGACGGAACTAATTCACCCCTCCACTTT. Residues: CASTRDGTNSPLHF.